Presented here are 27 T cell receptor beta chains from one specimen sequenced in a study of vaccination and CD4 T cells after COVID-19. The treatment denotes: roughly ten-day PBMC culture with coronavirus spike peptide pools or control peptides (ViraFEST assay). For these TCRs, the target antigens are not known. Cultured CD4+ T-cell DNA underwent Oncomine TCR Beta short-read sequencing. In TCRdb, the PCR reads were re-called with MiXCR into one record per CDR3 protein. The data contain about 19,000 distinct CDR3 sequences, around 55% of them singletons. The source material was CD4+ T cells from blood, cultured in vitro. The origin of the receptors is a human donor who had recovered from COVID-19.

The chain joins TRBV20-1 to TRBJ2-3; D call uncertain. V shed 6 bases and J shed 5 bases, with 12 bases lying between them. This CDR3 has 12 amino acids. The germline V gene has CDR1 DFQATT and CDR2 SNEGSKA (reference sequence). The CDR3 protein is CSAQRERDTQYF. The CDR3 DNA is TGCAGTGCACAAAGGGAAAGAGATACGCAGTATTTT.

The genes are TRBV7-9 and TRBJ2-1; D call uncertain. The CDR3 covers 17 residues. In germline, CDR1 is SEHNR, CDR2 FQNEAQ (reference sequence). Trimming took off 5 bases at V and 0 bases at J, with 17 bases between the two ends. In DNA, the CDR3 is TGTGCCAGCAGCCCCAAGTTCCGTGTCAGCTCCTACAATGAGCAGTTCTTC. Translation: CASSPKFRVSSYNEQFF.

This clonotype has only a few counts. The rearrangement links TRBV7-8 to TRBJ2-1; D is perhaps TRBD2 (6 bases). The germline CDR1 and CDR2 sequences are SGHVS and FQNEAQ. This CDR3 has 16 amino acids. V lost 6 bases and J 4 bases, leaving 19 bases between the germline ends. DNA of the CDR3: TGTGCCAGCAGTATTTCCTGGGGCGGGATGTACAATGAGCAGTTCTTC. It is translated as CASSISWGGMYNEQFF.

The chain employs TRBV20-1 and TRBJ1-1; a possible D gene is TRBD1 (6 bases). The CDR3 is made up of 14 amino acids. CDR1 is DFQATT, CDR2 SNEGSKA, per germline (reference sequence). Trimming removed 2 bases at V and 4 bases at J, with 14 bases between. The DNA for the CDR3 is TGCAGTGCTAGAAGGGGGGGCTCCGGCACTGAAGCTTTCTTT. Protein sequence: CSARRGGSGTEAFF.

The sample holds a few counts of this clonotype. The chain couples TRBV5-1 to TRBJ1-6, with D perhaps TRBD1 (6 bases). The CDR3 has 14 amino acids. V was cut by 9 bases and J by 6 bases, with 16 bases left in between. CDR1 and CDR2 (germline): SGHRS, YFSETQ. The CDR3, as DNA: TGCGCCACCTCGAGGGGGACACCTAATTCACCCCTCCACTTT. It yields the protein CATSRGTPNSPLHF.

This clonotype came up a few times. One end of the junction fails to match germline, which may point to a read error. CDR3 sequence (DNA): TGTTCTCCCCGGGGACCCTCCTACAATGAGCAGTTCTTC. Translated, it gives CSPRGPSYNEQFF. The chain combines TRBV20-1 with TRBJ2-1; D may correspond to TRBD1 or TRBD2 (5 bases each). Germline V gene sequence: CDR1 DFQATT, CDR2 SNEGSKA (reference sequence). This CDR3 has 13 residues.

This clonotype was observed a handful of times. The rearrangement uses TRBV24-1 and TRBJ1-2; no firm D call. The germline V gene encodes CDR1 KGHDR and CDR2 SFDVKD. The CDR3 is 12 residues long. The germline V and J ends were trimmed by 4 bases and 3 bases, with 5 bases remaining between them. The CDR3 DNA sequence: TGTGCCACCAGTGAGTCGGACTATGGCTACACCTTC. Amino acids: CATSESDYGYTF.

The J gene is TRBJ1-1, the V gene TRBV11-3; the D is unclear. V was cut by 3 bases and J by 10 bases, with 12 bases left in between. From germline, CDR1 is SGHNT and CDR2 YENEEA. This CDR3 region has 12 residues. CDR3 nucleotides: TGTGCCAGCAGCTTCCAATCTCGAGGAGCTTTCTTT. Translated, it gives CASSFQSRGAFF.

This sequence joins TRBV7-8 and TRBJ1-4, with D possibly TRBD1 on 5 matching bases. Germline CDR1 and CDR2: SGHVS and FQNEAQ. The germline V and J ends were trimmed by 5 bases and 5 bases, with 12 bases remaining between them. CDR3 length: 14 residues. CDR3 in amino acids: CASSHPGGNEKLFF. The CDR3 DNA reads as TGTGCCAGCAGCCACCCTGGGGGAAATGAAAAACTGTTTTTT.

This rearrangement joins TRBV7-3 to TRBJ2-1, with D possibly TRBD2 on 6 matching bases. From germline, CDR1 is SGHTA and CDR2 FQGTGA. The CDR3 sequence is 16 residues long. The V gene lost 5 bases and the J gene lost 0 bases, with 14 bases spanning the gap. Here the CDR3 DNA reads TGTGCCAGCAGCCCCGTAGCGGCCAGCTCCTACAATGAGCAGTTCTTC. It specifies CASSPVAASSYNEQFF.

The rearrangement uses TRBV11-2 and TRBJ1-1; 7 positions agree with TRBD1. J lost 4 bases, V lost 5 bases, and 10 bases had no gene match. The CDR3 consists of 15 residues. The germline V gene has CDR1 SGHAT and CDR2 FQNNGV. The CDR3 protein is CASSPIRGGGTEAFF. CDR3 sequence (DNA): TGTGCCAGCAGCCCAATCAGGGGGGGAGGCACTGAAGCTTTCTTT.

The chain links TRBV20-1 to TRBJ2-2, with 8 bases fitting TRBD2. CDR3 length: 15 residues. V lost 3 bases to trimming and J lost 1 base; unmatched junction nucleotides: 4. The V gene's germline CDR1 is DFQATT and CDR2 SNEGSKA (reference sequence). CDR3 in amino acids: CSARGLAGNTGELFF. The CDR3 DNA sequence: TGCAGTGCTAGGGGGCTAGCGGGGAACACCGGGGAGCTGTTTTTT.

The genes are TRBV20-1 and TRBJ2-7; D is perhaps TRBD2 (6 bases). Germline assignment: CDR1 DFQATT and CDR2 SNEGSKA (reference sequence). CDR3 length equals 16 residues. Trimming removed 1 base from V and 4 bases from J, with 20 bases in between. The DNA of the CDR3 is TGCAGTGCTAGAGCCCGGGACTCACCCCGCCAATACGAGCAGTACTTC. It yields the protein CSARARDSPRQYEQYF.

This sequence joins TRBV20-1 and TRBJ1-2; 8 bases are a match to TRBD1. CDR1 is DFQATT, CDR2 SNEGSKA, per germline (reference sequence). Trimming at V came to 8 bases and at J to 3 bases, leaving 11 bases not matched to a gene. The CDR3 totals 14 residues. This CDR3 reads CSPNLPDRDYGYTF. The CDR3 bases are TGCAGTCCAAACCTACCGGACAGGGACTATGGCTACACCTTC.

The V gene is TRBV12-3 or TRBV12-4, the J gene TRBJ1-5, with 7 bases identical to TRBD1. The CDR3 covers 14 residues. J was trimmed by 4 bases and V by 5 bases; bases with no gene match: 5. This CDR3 reads CASSHDRVNQPQHF. Here the CDR3 DNA reads TGTGCCAGCAGTCACGACAGGGTGAATCAGCCCCAGCATTTT.

V gene TRBV20-1 combines with J gene TRBJ2-1; 12 nucleotides line up with TRBD2. V shed 4 bases and J 3 bases; nucleotides not matched to a gene: 7. The CDR3 runs 16 residues. Germline-derived CDR1 and CDR2 are DFQATT and SNEGSKA (reference sequence). CDR3 sequence (DNA): TGCAGTGCTAAGCTAGCGGGAGGGCTATTCTACAATGAGCAGTTCTTC. The encoded protein is CSAKLAGGLFYNEQFF.

The rearrangement links TRBV7-2 to TRBJ1-3; tentatively, D is TRBD1 (6 bases). CDR1 is SGHTA and CDR2 is FQGNSA in the germline V gene. The CDR3 extends over 14 amino acids. V gave up 3 bases and J gave up 14 bases, with 20 bases separating them. The CDR3: CASSFPQGGANLYF. CDR3 DNA: TGTGCCAGCAGCTTCCCACAGGGAGGGGCGAACCTATATTTT.

The rearrangement uses TRBV6-5 and TRBJ2-1; a possible D gene is TRBD1 (5 bases). With 4 bases removed from V and 3 bases from J, the gap between germline ends came to 7 bases. Germline CDR1 reads MNHEY; CDR2 reads SVGAGI. The CDR3 is made up of 13 amino acids. This chain's CDR3 is CASSSDSYNEQFF. The CDR3 nucleotides read TGTGCCAGCAGTTCCGACAGCTACAATGAGCAGTTCTTC.

The chain's CDR3 is CASSSQGNTEAFF. The CDR3 DNA reads as TGTGCCAGCAGCTCACAGGGGAACACTGAAGCTTTCTTT. The chain combines TRBV7-3 with TRBJ1-1; TRBD1 might be the D (6 bases). Germline V CDR1 and CDR2: SGHTA, FQGTGA. Trimming took off 4 bases at V and 1 base at J, with 7 bases between the two ends. This CDR3 comprises 13 residues.

This clonotype was found a few times. The chain carries TRBV2 and TRBJ1-1; D is ambiguous. Germline loops: CDR1 SNHLY, CDR2 FYNNEI. This CDR3 region has 13 residues. Deletions cut 3 bases from V and 1 base from J, with 6 bases between. The CDR3 DNA is TGTGCCAGCAGTGAGCGTTGGAACACTGAAGCTTTCTTT. Translation gives CASSERWNTEAFF.

This clonotype was detected a few times. The chain couples TRBV18 to TRBJ1-2; TRBD1 agrees at 9 bases. This CDR3 comprises 14 residues. J lost 7 bases, V lost 2 bases, and 5 bases had no gene match. Germline CDR1 is KGHSH and CDR2 is LQKENI. CDR3 residues: CASSPERQGVGYTF. CDR3 in DNA: TGTGCCAGCTCACCAGAAAGACAGGGGGTTGGCTACACCTTC. Based on the CDR3 plus reference TRBV18 and TRBJ1-2, the full variable domain is NAGVMQNPRHLVRRRGQEARLRCSPMKGHSHVYWYRQLPEEGLKFMVYLQKENIIDESGMPKERFSAEFPKEGPSILRIQQVVRGDSAAYFCASSPERQGVGYTFGSGTRLTVV.

The chain combines TRBV28 with TRBJ1-2; TRBD1 matches at 7 bases. The CDR3 runs 15 residues. Germline V lookup: CDR1 MDHEN, CDR2 SYDVKM. V was clipped by 1 base and J by 5 bases; unmatched bases: 7. This CDR3 is CASSLSPRGGYGYTF. In nucleotides, the CDR3 is TGTGCCAGCAGTTTATCGCCCAGGGGGGGTTATGGCTACACCTTC.

This clonotype occurred once. J is TRBJ2-2 and V is TRBV27; 8 nucleotides line up with TRBD2. The CDR3 consists of 17 residues. Germline V gene data show CDR1 as MNHEY and CDR2 as SMNVEV (reference sequence). The ends lost 3 bases at V and 6 bases at J; junction bases unmatched: 12. The CDR3 is CASSFVHTGTRAGELFF. CDR3 DNA: TGTGCCAGCAGTTTTGTCCATACCGGGACTAGAGCCGGGGAGCTGTTTTTT.

In its sample, this clonotype was seen once. The rearrangement joins TRBV30 to TRBJ2-2; the D gene is possibly TRBD2 (5 bases). The CDR3 runs 14 residues. In germline, CDR1 is GTSNPN, CDR2 SVGIG (reference sequence). Trimming pared 2 bases from V and 1 base from J, leaving 8 bases between. The CDR3: CAWSFGGNTGELFF. In DNA, the CDR3 is TGTGCCTGGAGTTTCGGAGGGAACACCGGGGAGCTGTTTTTT.

The rearrangement links TRBV6-2 or TRBV6-3 to TRBJ1-4; the D is unclear. In germline, CDR1 is MNHEY, CDR2 SVGEGT. The V and J ends lost 2 bases and 4 bases respectively, with 8 bases between them. CDR3 length equals 14 residues. The CDR3: CASSYPRVNEKLFF. The CDR3 DNA reads as TGTGCCAGCAGTTACCCGCGGGTTAATGAAAAACTGTTTTTT.

The rearrangement uses TRBV5-4 and TRBJ2-5, with 7 bases identical to TRBD2. Germline trimming cut 3 bases from V and 1 base from J; bases unmatched to any gene: 3. This CDR3 is built from 14 residues. Germline V gives CDR1 SGHNT, CDR2 YYREEE (reference sequence). The CDR3 sequence: CASSWGGSQETQYF. The CDR3 DNA sequence: TGTGCCAGCAGCTGGGGGGGATCCCAAGAGACCCAGTACTTC.

The chain combines TRBV5-4 with TRBJ1-1; TRBD1 matches 9 bases. Germline loops: CDR1 SGHNT, CDR2 YYREEE (reference sequence). The CDR3 contains 15 residues. After removal of 4 bases from V and 0 bases from J, the junction contained 4 bases not matched to a gene. CDR3 amino acids: CASSTGTGLNTEAFF. CDR3 nucleotide sequence: TGTGCCAGCAGCACCGGGACAGGGCTGAACACTGAAGCTTTCTTT.